This TCR beta chain was sequenced during a study of T-cell memory formation after mild COVID-19. Study summary: Clusters of TCRs were largely donor specific.

There are 17 residues in the CDR3. V was pared by 1 base and J by 7 bases, with 17 bases between. The germline V gene encodes CDR1 KGHSH and CDR2 LQKENI. TCRdb passed the 5' RACE reads through MiXCR, listing each CDR3 protein once. Of 200,000 to 300,000 distinct CDR3 sequences listed, 15% are singletons. This clonotype was observed a single time. The specimen sequenced was PBMCs or a T cell subset sorted from them (not recorded which). The chain joins TRBV18 to TRBJ1-6; D may be TRBD1 (5 bases). The receptor comes from an adult woman who had mild COVID-19 (a few samples of this study predate the infection). Cell type and time point are not known. CDR3 sequence reads: CASSPHPPGGSNSPLHF. CDR3 coding DNA: TGTGCCAGCTCACCACATCCTCCCGGGGGGTCCAATTCACCCCTCCACTTT.